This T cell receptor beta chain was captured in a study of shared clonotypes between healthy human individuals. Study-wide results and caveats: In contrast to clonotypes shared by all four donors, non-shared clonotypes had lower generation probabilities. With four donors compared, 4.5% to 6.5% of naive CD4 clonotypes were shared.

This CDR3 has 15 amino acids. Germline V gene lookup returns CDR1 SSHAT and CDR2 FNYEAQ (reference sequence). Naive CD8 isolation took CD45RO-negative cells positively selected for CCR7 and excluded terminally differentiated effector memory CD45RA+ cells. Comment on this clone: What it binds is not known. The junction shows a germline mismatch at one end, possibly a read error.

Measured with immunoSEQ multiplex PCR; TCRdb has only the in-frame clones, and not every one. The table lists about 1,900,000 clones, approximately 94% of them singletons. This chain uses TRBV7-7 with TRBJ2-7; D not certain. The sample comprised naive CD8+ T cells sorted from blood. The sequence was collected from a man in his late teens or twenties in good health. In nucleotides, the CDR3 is TGTGCTAGCAGCTTAGAGGTGGCAAATTACTACGAGCAGTACTTC. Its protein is CASSLEVANYYEQYF.